The entry below gives a single T cell receptor (beta chain) sequence along with its context. This table comes from immunoSEQ multiplex PCR, and its TCRdb copy is limited to in-frame clones, with some not included. The sample consists of 200,000 to 250,000 clones, 84% of them appearing once. The data stem from a study of blood T cell repertoires in COVID-19. Study-level information: Spain, Italy and the United States supplied samples that represented acute and convalescent COVID-19. Sample material is recorded as cDNA or gDNA derived from T cells, B-cell-depleted T cells, or PBMCs.

In germline, CDR1 is SEHNR, CDR2 FQNEAQ (reference sequence). V was shortened by 5 bases and J by 6 bases, with 17 bases between the two germline ends. This CDR3 spans 14 amino acids. Source material: peripheral blood. The origin of this receptor is a woman aged 80 or older with COVID-19, enrolled during active disease. The chain links TRBV7-9 to TRBJ2-7, with D hard to call. The CDR3 DNA follows: TGTGCCAGCAGCCCAATCACTTGGGCTCGCGAGCAGTACTTC. It specifies CASSPITWAREQYF.